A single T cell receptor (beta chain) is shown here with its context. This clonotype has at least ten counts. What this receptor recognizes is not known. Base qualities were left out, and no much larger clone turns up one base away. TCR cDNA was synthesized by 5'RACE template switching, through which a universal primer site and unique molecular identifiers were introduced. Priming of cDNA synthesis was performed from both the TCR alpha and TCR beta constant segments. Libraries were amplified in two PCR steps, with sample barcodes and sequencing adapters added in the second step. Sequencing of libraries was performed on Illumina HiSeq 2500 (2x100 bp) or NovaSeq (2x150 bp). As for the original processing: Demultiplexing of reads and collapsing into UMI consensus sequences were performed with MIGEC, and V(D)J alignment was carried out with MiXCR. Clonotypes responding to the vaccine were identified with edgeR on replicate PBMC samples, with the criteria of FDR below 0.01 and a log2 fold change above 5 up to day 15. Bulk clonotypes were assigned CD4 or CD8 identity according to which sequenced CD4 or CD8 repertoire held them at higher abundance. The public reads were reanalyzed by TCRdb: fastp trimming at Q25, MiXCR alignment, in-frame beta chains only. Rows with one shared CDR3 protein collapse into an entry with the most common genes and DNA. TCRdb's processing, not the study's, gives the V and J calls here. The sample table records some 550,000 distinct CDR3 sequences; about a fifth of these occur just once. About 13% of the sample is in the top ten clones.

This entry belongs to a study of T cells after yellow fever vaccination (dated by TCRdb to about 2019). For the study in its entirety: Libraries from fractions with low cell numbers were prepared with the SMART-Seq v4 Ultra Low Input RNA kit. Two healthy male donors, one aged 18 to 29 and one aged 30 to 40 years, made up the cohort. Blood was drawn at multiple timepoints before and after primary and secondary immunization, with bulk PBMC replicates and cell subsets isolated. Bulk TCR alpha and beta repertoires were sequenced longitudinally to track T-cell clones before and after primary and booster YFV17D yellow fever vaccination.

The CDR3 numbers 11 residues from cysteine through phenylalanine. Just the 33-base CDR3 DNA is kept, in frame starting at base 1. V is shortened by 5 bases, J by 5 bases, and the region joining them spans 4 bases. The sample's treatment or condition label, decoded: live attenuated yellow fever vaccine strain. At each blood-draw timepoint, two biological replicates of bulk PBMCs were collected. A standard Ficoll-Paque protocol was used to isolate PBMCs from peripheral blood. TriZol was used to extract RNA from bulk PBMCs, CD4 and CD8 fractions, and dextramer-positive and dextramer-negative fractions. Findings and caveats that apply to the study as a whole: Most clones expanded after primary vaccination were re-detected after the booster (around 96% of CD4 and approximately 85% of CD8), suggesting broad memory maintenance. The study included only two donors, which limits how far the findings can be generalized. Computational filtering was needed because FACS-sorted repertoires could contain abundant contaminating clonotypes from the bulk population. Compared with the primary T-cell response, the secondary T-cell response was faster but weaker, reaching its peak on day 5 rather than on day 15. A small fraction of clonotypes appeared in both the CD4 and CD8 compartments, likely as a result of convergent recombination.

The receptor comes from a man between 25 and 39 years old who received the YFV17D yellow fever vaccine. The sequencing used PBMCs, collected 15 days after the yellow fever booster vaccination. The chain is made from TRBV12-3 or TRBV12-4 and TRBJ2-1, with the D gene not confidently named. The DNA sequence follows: TGTGCCAGCAGTGGGGACAATGAGCAGTTCTTC. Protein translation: CASSGDNEQFF.